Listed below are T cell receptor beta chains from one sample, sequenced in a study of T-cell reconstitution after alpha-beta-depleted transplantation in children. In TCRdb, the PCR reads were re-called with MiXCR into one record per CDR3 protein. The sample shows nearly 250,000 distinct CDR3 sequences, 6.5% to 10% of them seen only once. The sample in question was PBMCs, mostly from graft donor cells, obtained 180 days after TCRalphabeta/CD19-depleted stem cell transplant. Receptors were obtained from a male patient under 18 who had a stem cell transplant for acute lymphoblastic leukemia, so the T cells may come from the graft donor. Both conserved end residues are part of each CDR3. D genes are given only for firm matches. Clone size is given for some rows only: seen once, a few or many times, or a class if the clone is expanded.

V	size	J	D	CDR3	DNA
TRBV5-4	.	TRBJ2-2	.	CASSSGPVGAGELFF	TGTGCCAGCAGCTCCGGCCCGGTCGGCGCCGGGGAGCTGTTTTTT
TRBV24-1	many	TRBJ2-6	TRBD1	CATSERQGYGSGANVLTF	TGTGCCACCAGTGAGCGACAGGGTTACGGGTCTGGGGCCAACGTCCTGACTTTC
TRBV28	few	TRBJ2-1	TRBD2	CASRGPGLAKIPPGINEQFF	TGTGCCAGCAGGGGACCGGGACTAGCGAAAATACCTCCGGGGATCAATGAGCAGTTCTTC
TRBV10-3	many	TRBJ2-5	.	CAISGRWSQETQYF	TGTGCCATCAGTGGGCGATGGTCCCAAGAGACCCAGTACTTC
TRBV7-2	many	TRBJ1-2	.	CASSLVRPYTNYGYTF	TGTGCCAGCAGCTTAGTGAGGCCATACACTAACTATGGCTACACCTTC
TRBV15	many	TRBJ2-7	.	CATSTPLIYEQYF	TGTGCCACCAGCACCCCCTTAATCTACGAGCAGTACTTC
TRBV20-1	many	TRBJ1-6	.	CSASSTGPSPLHF	TGCAGTGCTAGTAGCACAGGACCTTCACCCCTCCACTTT
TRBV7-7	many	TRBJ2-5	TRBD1	CASSVGRQGTQETQYF	TGTGCTAGCAGCGTCGGCAGACAGGGTACACAAGAGACCCAGTACTTC
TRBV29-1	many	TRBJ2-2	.	CSVDRFNTGELFF	TGCAGCGTTGACCGCTTCAACACCGGGGAGCTGTTTTTT
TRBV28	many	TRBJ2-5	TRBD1	CASSPDRGLQETQYF	TGTGCCAGCAGTCCGGACAGGGGTCTCCAAGAGACCCAGTACTTC
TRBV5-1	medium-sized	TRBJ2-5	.	CATGRDPQETQYF	TGCGCCACCGGACGCGATCCACAAGAGACCCAGTACTTC
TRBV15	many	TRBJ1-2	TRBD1	CATSRPRGDRVGGYTF	TGTGCCACCAGCAGACCAAGGGGAGACAGGGTCGGAGGCTACACCTTC
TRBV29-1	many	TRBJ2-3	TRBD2	CSVRLAGPLTDTQYF	TGCAGCGTCAGACTAGCGGGGCCCCTCACAGATACGCAGTATTTT
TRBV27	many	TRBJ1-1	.	CASSFQRHTEAFF	TGTGCCAGCAGTTTTCAGCGGCACACTGAAGCTTTCTTT
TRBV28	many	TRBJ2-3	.	CASSFLSGGRTDTQYF	TGTGCCAGCAGTTTTCTCTCCGGGGGTCGGACAGATACGCAGTATTTT
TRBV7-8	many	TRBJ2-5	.	CASSSHRDLGETQYF	TGTGCCAGCAGCTCCCATAGGGACCTAGGGGAGACCCAGTACTTC
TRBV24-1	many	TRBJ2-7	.	CATSDARTSYEQYF	TGTGCCACCAGTGATGCACGGACCTCCTACGAGCAGTACTTC
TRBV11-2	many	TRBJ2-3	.	CASSSGGRGSDTQYF	TGTGCCAGCAGCTCCGGAGGACGTGGATCAGATACGCAGTATTTT
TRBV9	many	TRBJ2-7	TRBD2	CASSIGLAGEYEQYF	TGTGCCAGCAGCATAGGACTAGCGGGGGAGTACGAGCAGTACTTC
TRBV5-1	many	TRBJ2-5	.	CASSSQIQETQYF	TGCGCCAGCAGCTCCCAGATACAAGAGACCCAGTACTTC
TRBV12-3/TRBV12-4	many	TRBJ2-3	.	CASSAYRSADTQYF	TGTGCCAGCAGTGCCTACCGGTCCGCAGATACGCAGTATTTT
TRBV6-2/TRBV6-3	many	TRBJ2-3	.	CASSSPFRKDTQYF	TGTGCCAGCAGTTCACCTTTCAGAAAAGATACGCAGTATTTT
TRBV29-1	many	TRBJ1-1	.	CSVEGGGHEAFF	TGCAGCGTTGAAGGGGGGGGCCATGAAGCTTTCTTT
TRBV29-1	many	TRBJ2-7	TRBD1	CSVGTGGFYTGEQYF	TGCAGCGTTGGGACAGGGGGCTTCTACACTGGCGAGCAGTACTTC
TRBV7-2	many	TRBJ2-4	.	CASSLVTLAKNIQYF	TGTGCCAGCAGCTTAGTCACCTTAGCCAAAAACATTCAGTACTTC
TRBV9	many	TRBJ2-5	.	CASSVGTEETQYF	TGTGCCAGCAGCGTAGGGACAGAAGAGACCCAGTACTTC
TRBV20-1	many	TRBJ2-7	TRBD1	CSARTGDSYEQYF	TGCAGTGCCCGGACAGGGGATTCCTACGAGCAGTACTTC
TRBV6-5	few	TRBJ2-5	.	CATGKYQETQYF	TGTGCCACCGGAAAATACCAAGAGACCCAGTACTTC
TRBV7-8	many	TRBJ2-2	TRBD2	CASSHTSGRAIGELFF	TGTGCCAGCAGCCATACTAGCGGGAGGGCCATCGGGGAGCTGTTTTTT
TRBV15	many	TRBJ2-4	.	CATSRALPTNIQYF	TGTGCCACCAGCAGAGCCCTCCCCACGAACATTCAGTACTTC
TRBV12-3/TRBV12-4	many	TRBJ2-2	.	CASSPTSRAKWAGELFF	TGTGCCAGCAGCCCAACCAGTCGGGCTAAATGGGCCGGGGAGCTGTTTTTT
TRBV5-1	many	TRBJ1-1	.	CASSLGASQGRTEAFF	TGCGCCAGCAGCTTGGGGGCCTCACAGGGTAGGACTGAAGCTTTCTTT
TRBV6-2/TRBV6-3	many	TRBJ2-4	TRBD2	CASSTGLAGGHIQYF	TGTGCCAGCAGTACCGGACTAGCGGGGGGTCACATTCAGTACTTC
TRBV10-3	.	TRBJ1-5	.	CAISESGWSDQPQHF	TGTGCCATCAGTGAGTCAGGTTGGTCGGATCAGCCCCAGCATTTT
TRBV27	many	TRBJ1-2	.	CASCYLTTGHHYGYTF	TGTGCCAGTTGTTACCTTACGACGGGACATCACTATGGCTACACCTTC
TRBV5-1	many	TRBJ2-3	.	CASTQSVTSTDTQYF	TGCGCCAGCACCCAATCAGTAACTAGCACAGATACGCAGTATTTT